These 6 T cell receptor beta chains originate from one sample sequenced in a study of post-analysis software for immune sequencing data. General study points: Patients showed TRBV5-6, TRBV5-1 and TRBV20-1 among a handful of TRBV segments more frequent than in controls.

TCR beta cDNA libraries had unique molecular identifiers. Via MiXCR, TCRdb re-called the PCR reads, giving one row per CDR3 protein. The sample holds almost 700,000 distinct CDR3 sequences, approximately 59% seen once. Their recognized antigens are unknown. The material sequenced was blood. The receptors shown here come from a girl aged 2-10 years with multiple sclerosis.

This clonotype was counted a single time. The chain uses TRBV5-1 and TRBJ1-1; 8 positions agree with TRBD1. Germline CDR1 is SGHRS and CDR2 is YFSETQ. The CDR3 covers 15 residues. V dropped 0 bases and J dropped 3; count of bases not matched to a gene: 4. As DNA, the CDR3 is TGCGCCAGCAGCTTGGCCCTGGGACAGGACACTGAAGCTTTCTTT. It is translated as CASSLALGQDTEAFF.

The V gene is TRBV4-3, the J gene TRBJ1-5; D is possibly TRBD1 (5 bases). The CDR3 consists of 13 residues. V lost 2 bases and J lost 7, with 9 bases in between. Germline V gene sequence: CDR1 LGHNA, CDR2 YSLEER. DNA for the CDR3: TGCGCCAGCAGCCAAAGAGGGGAACAGCCCCAGCATTTT. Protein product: CASSQRGEQPQHF.

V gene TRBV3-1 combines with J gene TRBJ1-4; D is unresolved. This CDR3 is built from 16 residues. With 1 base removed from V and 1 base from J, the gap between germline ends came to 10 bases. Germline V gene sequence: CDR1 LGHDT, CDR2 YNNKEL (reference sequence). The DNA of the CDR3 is TGTGCCAGCAGCCAAGCCCCCGGAGTAACTAATGAAAAACTGTTTTTT. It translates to CASSQAPGVTNEKLFF.

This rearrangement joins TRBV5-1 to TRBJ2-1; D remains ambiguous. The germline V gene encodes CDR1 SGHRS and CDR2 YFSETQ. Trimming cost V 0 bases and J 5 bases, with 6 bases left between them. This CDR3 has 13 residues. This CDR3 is CASSLESNNEQFF. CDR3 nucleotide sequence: TGCGCCAGCAGCTTGGAGTCTAACAATGAGCAGTTCTTC.

The CDR3 protein is CASSLAAEGEQYF. CDR3 DNA sequence: TGTGCCAGCAGCTTAGCAGCCGAGGGCGAGCAGTACTTC. The rearrangement uses TRBV7-9 and TRBJ2-7, with D possibly being TRBD2 (5 bases). V shed 0 bases and J shed 6 bases, with 9 bases lying between them. CDR1 is SEHNR, CDR2 FQNEAQ, per germline (reference sequence). CDR3 size: 13 residues.

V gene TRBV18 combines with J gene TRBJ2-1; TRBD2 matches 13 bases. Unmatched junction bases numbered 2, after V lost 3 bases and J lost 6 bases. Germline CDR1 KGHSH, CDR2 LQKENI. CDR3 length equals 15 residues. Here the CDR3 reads CASSPTSGRPNEQFF. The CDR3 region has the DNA TGTGCCAGCTCACCGACTAGCGGGAGGCCCAATGAGCAGTTCTTC.